This T cell receptor beta chain is from a study of CD8+CD57+ T cells in acquired aplastic anemia. Across the study: Mean yield of DNA from sorted CD4+ and CD8+ cells was around 3 ug.

Flow cytometry had shown expanded CD8+CD57+ cells in the patients chosen for sequencing. Profiling of TCR beta VDJ combinations and CDR3 sequences used genomic DNA as template. Each CDR3 protein is one row after TCRdb ran MiXCR on the reads. The sample consists of roughly 120,000 distinct CDR3 sequences, under 60% of them appearing once. CDR1 is SGHRS and CDR2 is YFSETQ in the germline V gene. The CDR3 runs 14 residues. With 4 bases clipped from V and 5 bases from J, the junction kept 9 bases outside the gene matches. The sequencing input was sorted CD4+, CD8+, or CD8+CD57+ T cells (not recorded which) from PBMCs. The source of this sequence is a human donor with aplastic anemia. The chain uses TRBV5-1 and TRBJ2-7, with 7 bases fitting TRBD1. The DNA for the CDR3 is TGCGCCAGCAGCACAGGACAGGTTGCGGACGAGCAGTACTTC. As protein: CASSTGQVADEQYF.